These 7 T cell receptor beta chains share one sample of origin, sequenced in a study of T cells in Graves' hyperthyroidism and ophthalmopathy. RNA transcripts gave rise to amplified TCR beta CDR3 regions. The HTBI primer set was used in a first-round RT-PCR of the TCR CDR3. TCRdb redid the calling of the multiplex PCR reads with MiXCR, one entry per CDR3 protein. The sample has roughly 750,000 distinct CDR3 sequences, about 16% seen once. Sample: blood. The source is a young man with Graves' hyperthyroidism.

The chain is built from TRBV7-9 and TRBJ2-3; D not resolved. The V end lost 5 bases, the J end lost 1 base, and 16 bases lay between the germline ends. In germline, CDR1 is SEHNR, CDR2 FQNEAQ (reference sequence). The CDR3 consists of 16 residues. The CDR3 DNA follows: TGTGCCAGCAGCCACCGGGTAGGGTTGGGCACAGATACGCAGTATTTT. Translation gives CASSHRVGLGTDTQYF.

This chain links TRBV6-5 with TRBJ2-2; D is undetermined. This CDR3 region has 14 residues. Trimming took 0 bases from V and 6 from J, leaving 8 bases between them. Looked up from germline, CDR1 is MNHEY and CDR2 is SVGAGI. CDR3 residues: CASSYSGYAGELFF. The CDR3, as DNA: TGTGCCAGCAGTTACTCAGGGTACGCCGGGGAGCTGTTTTTT.

The table lists this clonotype with a few counts. This chain uses TRBV24-1 with TRBJ1-6; D possibly corresponds to TRBD1 (6 bases). Germline-derived CDR1 and CDR2 are KGHDR and SFDVKD. With 2 bases removed from V and 3 bases from J, the gap between germline ends came to 25 bases. The CDR3 runs to 21 residues. The CDR3 loop reads CATSDSNQGPRPQGYNSPLHF. Here the CDR3 DNA reads TGTGCCACCAGTGATTCCAACCAGGGGCCGCGACCCCAAGGCTATAATTCACCCCTCCACTTT.

This clonotype has only a few counts. A single base separates this from a much larger clone, so it may be a read error. Since the CDR3 does not end with the conserved phenylalanine or tryptophan, this likely comes from a read error. The chain couples TRBV18 to TRBJ2-1; 7 bases map to TRBD2. V dropped 5 bases and J dropped 1; count of bases not matched to a gene: 2. The CDR3 loop spans 14 amino acids. Germline-derived CDR1 and CDR2 are KGHSH and LQKENI. The CDR3 DNA sequence: TGTGCCAGCTCAGCTAGCGGTTCCTACAATGAGCAGTTCCTC. The encoded protein is CASSASGSYNEQFL.

The chain employs TRBV24-1 and TRBJ2-3, with unresolved D. V lost 3 bases and J lost 4, with 13 bases in between. This CDR3 spans 15 amino acids. Germline CDR1 and CDR2: KGHDR and SFDVKD. The CDR3 sequence: CATSDPGEFPDTQYF. CDR3 sequence (DNA): TGTGCCACCAGTGATCCCGGTGAGTTCCCAGATACGCAGTATTTT.

This clonotype was seen many times. This rearrangement joins TRBV7-2 to TRBJ1-2, with 9 nucleotides matching TRBD1. The V gene's germline CDR1 is SGHTA and CDR2 FQGNSA. J was trimmed by 8 bases and V by 4 bases; bases with no gene match: 5. The CDR3 is 13 residues long. CDR3 bases: TGTGCCAGCAGCTGGACAGGGGTGAAGGGCTACACCTTC. This encodes CASSWTGVKGYTF.

The gene calls are TRBV19 and TRBJ2-7; D possibly corresponds to TRBD1 (6 bases). CDR3 length: 15 amino acids. With 1 base removed from V and 2 bases from J, the gap between germline ends came to 12 bases. Looked up from germline, CDR1 is LNHDA and CDR2 is SQIVND (reference sequence). The CDR3, as DNA: TGTGCCAGTAGTATAGCCGACAGGACCCCCTACGAGCAGTACTTC. This gives the protein CASSIADRTPYEQYF.